Here is one T cell receptor beta chain with its context. Generated by immunoSEQ multiplex PCR, the TCRdb table keeps only in-frame clones and is missing some. The data hold over 75,000 clones, with just over 90% observed a single time. The record originates from a study of PD-1 blockade in classical Hodgkin lymphoma. Germline V gene data show CDR1 as GTSNPN and CDR2 as SVGIG (reference sequence). The V segment lost 4 bases and the J segment 4 bases; nucleotides outside the gene matches: 5. This CDR3 is 14 amino acids long. Time point of the sample: cycle 4 day 1 (C4D1), after around six weeks of nivolumab. No patient escaped relapse after autologous stem cell transplantation, and brentuximab vedotin exposure varied. Patients had relapsed/refractory classical Hodgkin lymphoma with complete response, partial response or progressive disease as best response.

The rearrangement uses TRBV30 and TRBJ2-1; 9 nucleotides line up with TRBD2. Sequenced material: peripheral blood mononuclear cells (PBMCs), taken before the fourth cycle of nivolumab. The receptor comes from a human donor with classical Hodgkin lymphoma. The CDR3 here is CAWTGTSPYNEQFF. The CDR3 DNA follows: TGTGCCTGGACTGGGACTAGCCCTTACAATGAGCAGTTCTTC. The complete variable domain, with remaining parts taken from reference TRBV30 and TRBJ2-1, reads SQTIHQWPATLVQPVGSPLSLECTVEGTSNPNLYWYRQAAGRGLQLLFYSVGIGQISSEVPQNLSASRPQDRQFILSSKKLLLSDSGFYLCAWTGTSPYNEQFFGPGTRLTVL.